The 12 T cell receptor beta chains given below trace back to one sample, sequenced in a study of blood T cell repertoires in COVID-19. The assay was immunoSEQ multiplex PCR, and TCRdb's table has in-frame clones only and misses some. The repertoire holds 350,000 to 400,000 clones, with more than 85% as singletons. Sequencing used PBMCs or T cells enriched from blood (not recorded which). Source of these receptors: a young woman who had recovered from COVID-19.

A note on this clone: At one boundary the junction diverges from the germline segment, which might be a read error. This sequence joins TRBV5-1 and TRBJ2-7; the D is unclear. Germline CDR1 is SGHRS and CDR2 is YFSETQ. CDR3 length equals 13 residues. The CDR3 DNA is TGCACCAGCAGCTTAGTCGGTTCCTACGAGCAGTACTTC. Residues: CTSSLVGSYEQYF.

The V and J genes are TRBV5-1 and TRBJ2-3; possible D gene TRBD2, 7 bases. The ends were cut back, 0 bases at V and 2 bases at J, with 16 bases in the middle. The CDR3 totals 17 residues. The germline V gene encodes CDR1 SGHRS and CDR2 YFSETQ. The CDR3 coding sequence is TGCGCCAGCAGCTTGGTGATCGGGGGGCTCGACACAGATACGCAGTATTTT. Translation: CASSLVIGGLDTDTQYF. The full variable domain, completed using reference TRBV5-1 and TRBJ2-3, is KAGVTQTPRYLIKTRGQQVTLSCSPISGHRSVSWYQQTPGQGLQFLFEYFSETQRNKGNFPGRFSGRQFSNSRSEMNVSTLELGDSALYLCASSLVIGGLDTDTQYFGPGTRLTVL.

In its sample, this clone was seen a few times. V is TRBV6-5 and J is TRBJ2-1, with 8 bases fitting TRBD2. CDR3 length: 13 amino acids. Germline V gene sequence: CDR1 MNHEY, CDR2 SVGAGI. V dropped 6 bases and J dropped 9; count of bases not matched to a gene: 7. CDR3 in DNA: TGTGCCAGCAGAAGCGGGAGTGGTACTGAGCAGTTCTTC. As protein: CASRSGSGTEQFF.

The rearrangement links TRBV28 to TRBJ2-5; D may be TRBD1 (5 bases). CDR3 length: 15 residues. CDR1 is MDHEN and CDR2 is SYDVKM in the germline V gene. Between the trimmed V and J ends, which lost 3 bases and 2 bases, there was a span of 13 bases. The CDR3 DNA sequence: TGTGCCAGCAGTTTTAGCCCGACAGCTCAAGAGACCCAGTACTTC. Its translation: CASSFSPTAQETQYF. The variable domain in full, with the rest retrieved from reference TRBV28 and TRBJ2-5, is DVKVTQSSRYLVKRTGEKVFLECVQDMDHENMFWYRQDPGLGLRLIYFSYDVKMKEKGDIPEGYSVSREKKERFSLILESASTNQTSMYLCASSFSPTAQETQYFGPGTRLLVL.

The V call is TRBV7-8, the J call TRBJ2-7; 7 nucleotides agree with TRBD2. The V gene's germline CDR1 is SGHVS and CDR2 FQNEAQ. The V gene end was trimmed by 1 base and the J gene end by 2 bases; junction bases not matched to a gene: 8. This CDR3 has 16 amino acids. The CDR3 nucleotides read TGTGCCAGCAGCTTAGAATTGCGGGAGTTAACCTACGAGCAGTACTTC. It specifies CASSLELRELTYEQYF.

A few counts support this clone. Different DNA sequences within this sample yield the same CDR3. This chain joins TRBV5-1 and TRBJ1-2, with D hard to call. The V end was cut by 0 bases, the J end by 1 base, with 7 bases between. CDR1 SGHRS and CDR2 YFSETQ come from the germline V gene. This CDR3 is built from 14 residues. CDR3 protein: CASSLEQVNYGYTF. In DNA, the CDR3 is TGCGCCAGCAGCTTGGAGCAGGTTAACTATGGCTACACCTTC. Looking up the rest from reference TRBV5-1 and TRBJ1-2 gives the full variable domain: KAGVTQTPRYLIKTRGQQVTLSCSPISGHRSVSWYQQTPGQGLQFLFEYFSETQRNKGNFPGRFSGRQFSNSRSEMNVSTLELGDSALYLCASSLEQVNYGYTFGSGTRLTVV.

V usage is TRBV27 and J usage is TRBJ2-6; TRBD1 agrees at 7 bases. This CDR3 has 16 residues. The V segment lost 5 bases and the J segment 0 bases; nucleotides outside the gene matches: 4. Looked up from germline, CDR1 is MNHEY and CDR2 is SMNVEV (reference sequence). The CDR3 DNA follows: TGTGCCAGCAGTACCTACAGGGGCTCTGGGGCCAACGTCCTGACTTTC. This gives the protein CASSTYRGSGANVLTF. The full variable domain, in which reference TRBV27 and TRBJ2-6 provide the parts outside the CDR3, is EAQVTQNPRYLITVTGKKLTVTCSQNMNHEYMSWYRQDPGLGLRQIYYSMNVEVTDKGDVPEGYKVSRKEKRNFPLILESPSPNQTSLYFCASSTYRGSGANVLTFGAGSRLTVL.

The CDR3 nucleotides read TGTGCCAGCAGGGGAGTGAACACTGAAGCTTTCTTT. This gives the protein CASRGVNTEAFF. V is TRBV4-2 and J is TRBJ1-1; D not certain. V lost 6 bases and J 0 bases, leaving 5 bases between the germline ends. Per germline, CDR1 LGHNA and CDR2 YNFKEQ. This CDR3 comprises 12 residues.

J is TRBJ2-3 and V is TRBV4-1; 13 bases are shared with TRBD2. Unmatched junction bases numbered 6, after V lost 4 bases and J lost 5 bases. The CDR3 loop spans 16 amino acids. Germline CDR1 MGHRA, CDR2 YSYEKL. CDR3 in DNA: TGCGCCAGCAGCCCCTCGGGACTAGCGGGGCGAGATACGCAGTATTTT. Its translation: CASSPSGLAGRDTQYF.

The CDR3 bases are TGTGCCAGCAGTTTGGCGACTAGCGGGAGATACGAGCAGTACTTC. Translation gives CASSLATSGRYEQYF. The chain has TRBV28 and TRBJ2-7; 12 nucleotides align to TRBD2. The trim removed 3 bases at V and 4 bases at J, leaving 4 bases unmatched. Germline lookup yields CDR1 MDHEN and CDR2 SYDVKM. The CDR3 is 15 residues long.

The chain uses TRBV9 and TRBJ2-2; 9 positions match TRBD2. This CDR3 is 15 amino acids long. Germline V gives CDR1 SGDLS, CDR2 YYNGEE. V lost 3 bases to trimming and J lost 1 base; unmatched junction nucleotides: 1. The CDR3 bases are TGTGCCAGCAGCGCTAGCGGGAAGAACACCGGGGAGCTGTTTTTT. Its protein is CASSASGKNTGELFF.

DNA of the CDR3: TGTGCCAGCAGCTCGACCTTGGCGGGGGGGCCTTCCTACGAGCAGTACTTC. Its translation is CASSSTLAGGPSYEQYF. The chain combines TRBV7-9 with TRBJ2-7; 9 nucleotides line up with TRBD2. V trimming: 4 bases; J trimming: 1 base; junction bases outside the gene matches: 11. The CDR3 sequence is 17 residues long. Looked up from germline, CDR1 is SEHNR and CDR2 is FQNEAQ (reference sequence).